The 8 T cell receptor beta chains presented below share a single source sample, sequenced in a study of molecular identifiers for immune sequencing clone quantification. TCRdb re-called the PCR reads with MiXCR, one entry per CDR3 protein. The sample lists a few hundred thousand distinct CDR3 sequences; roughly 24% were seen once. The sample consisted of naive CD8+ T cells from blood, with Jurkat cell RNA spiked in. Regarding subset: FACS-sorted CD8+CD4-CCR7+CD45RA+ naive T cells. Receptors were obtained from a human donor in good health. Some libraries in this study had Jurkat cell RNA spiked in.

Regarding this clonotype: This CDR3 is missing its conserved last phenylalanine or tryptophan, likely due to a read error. CDR3 loop: CASSTSGTVFEQYY. The CDR3 nucleotides read TGTGCCAGCAGCACCTCCGGGACAGTTTTCGAGCAGTACTAC. This sequence joins TRBV7-9 and TRBJ2-7; 7 nucleotides align to TRBD1. Germline V lookup: CDR1 SEHNR, CDR2 FQNEAQ (reference sequence). The V and J ends lost 5 bases and 6 bases, in that order; junction bases with no gene match: 10. The CDR3 length is 14 residues.

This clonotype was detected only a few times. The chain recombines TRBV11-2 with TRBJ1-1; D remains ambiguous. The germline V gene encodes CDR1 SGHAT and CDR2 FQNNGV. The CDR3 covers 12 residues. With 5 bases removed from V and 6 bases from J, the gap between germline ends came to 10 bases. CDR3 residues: CASSRADAEAFF. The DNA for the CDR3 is TGTGCCAGCAGCAGGGCCGACGCTGAAGCTTTCTTT.

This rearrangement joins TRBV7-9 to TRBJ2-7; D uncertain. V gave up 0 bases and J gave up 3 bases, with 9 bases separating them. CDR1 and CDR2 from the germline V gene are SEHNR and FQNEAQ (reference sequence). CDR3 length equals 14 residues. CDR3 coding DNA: TGTGCCAGCAGCTTAGCTCCAGAATTCTACGAGCAGTACTTC. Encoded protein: CASSLAPEFYEQYF.

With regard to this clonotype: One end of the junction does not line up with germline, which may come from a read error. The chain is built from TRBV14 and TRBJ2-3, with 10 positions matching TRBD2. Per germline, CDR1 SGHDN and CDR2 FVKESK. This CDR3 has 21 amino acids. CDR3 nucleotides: TGTGCCGGCAGCCCCCCGTTTTTGGTCCTAGCGGGAGAGGTCGGCACAGATACGCAGTATTTT. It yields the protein CAGSPPFLVLAGEVGTDTQYF.

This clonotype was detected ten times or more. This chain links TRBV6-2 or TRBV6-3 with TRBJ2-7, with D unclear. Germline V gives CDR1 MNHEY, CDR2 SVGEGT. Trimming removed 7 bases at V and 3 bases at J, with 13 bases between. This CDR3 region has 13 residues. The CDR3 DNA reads TGTGCCAGCACCCGGAGAGACCGCTACGAGCAGTACTTC. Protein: CASTRRDRYEQYF.

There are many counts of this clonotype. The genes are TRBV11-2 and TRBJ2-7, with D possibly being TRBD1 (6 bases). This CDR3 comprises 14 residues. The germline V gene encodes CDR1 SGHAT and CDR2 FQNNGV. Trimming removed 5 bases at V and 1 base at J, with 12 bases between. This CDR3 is CASSDPDSSYEQYF. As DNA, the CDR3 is TGTGCCAGCAGCGACCCGGACAGTTCCTACGAGCAGTACTTC. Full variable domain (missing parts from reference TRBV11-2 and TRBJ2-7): EAGVAQSPRYKIIEKRQSVAFWCNPISGHATLYWYQQILGQGPKLLIQFQNNGVVDDSQLPKDRFSAERLKGVDSTLKIQPAKLEDSAVYLCASSDPDSSYEQYFGPGTRLTVT.

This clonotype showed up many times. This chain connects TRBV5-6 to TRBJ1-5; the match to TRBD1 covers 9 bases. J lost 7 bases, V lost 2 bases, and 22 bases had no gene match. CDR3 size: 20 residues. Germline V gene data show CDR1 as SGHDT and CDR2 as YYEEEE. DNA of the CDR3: TGTGCCAGCAGCTTCAAAAACGCCGGGACAGGGAATCCATATGAACAGCCCCAGCATTTT. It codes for CASSFKNAGTGNPYEQPQHF.

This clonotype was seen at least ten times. CDR3 residues: CATSGVPMAGELFF. CDR3 sequence (DNA): TGTGCCACCAGCGGGGTCCCCATGGCCGGGGAGCTGTTTTTT. The rearrangement joins TRBV24-1 to TRBJ2-2; perhaps TRBD2 as D (5 bases). CDR1 is KGHDR and CDR2 is SFDVKD in the germline V gene. CDR3 size: 14 residues. Between the trimmed V and J ends, which lost 7 bases and 6 bases, there was a span of 14 bases.